What follows are 21 T cell receptor beta chains derived from one specimen sequenced in a study of read filtering for tumor transcriptome and immune sequencing (TCRdb year 2020). TCRdb names Illumina HiSeq 4000 as the instrument used. The Immunoverse kit was used to build TCR libraries from roughly 370 ng RNA, with molecular barcoded adaptors covering alpha/delta and beta/gamma chains. TCRdb trimmed public reads at Q25 via fastp, called clones via MiXCR and kept in-frame beta chains. Every CDR3 protein is listed once, alongside the most common genes and DNA of its rows. The sample records about 93,000 distinct CDR3 sequences, around a fifth of which are singletons. The ten most abundant clones make up roughly 10% of the sample. Material for sequencing was a population of CD138-negative cells sorted from bone marrow. According to the study, the label for this sample's cell subset or site signals: bone marrow mononuclear cells depleted of CD138+ plasma/myeloma cells by negative magnetic selection. These receptors all stem from a donor at least 40 years old with multiple myeloma.

The rearrangement links TRBV7-9 to TRBJ1-3; TRBD1 agrees at 8 bases. Germline V gene data show CDR1 as SEHNR and CDR2 as FQNEAQ (reference sequence). V dropped 3 bases and J dropped 3; count of bases not matched to a gene: 4. The CDR3 has 15 amino acids. As DNA, the CDR3 is TGTGCCAGCAGCTTCGTGACAGGGGTTGGAAACACCATATATTTT. This encodes CASSFVTGVGNTIYF.

The rearrangement joins TRBV2 to TRBJ2-7; 7 bases fit TRBD1. This CDR3 region has 12 residues. Germline assignment: CDR1 SNHLY and CDR2 FYNNEI. V shed 6 bases and J 5 bases; nucleotides not matched to a gene: 4. The CDR3 loop reads CASRYDRDEQYF. The CDR3 nucleotides read TGTGCCAGCAGATACGACAGGGACGAGCAGTACTTC.

This clonotype was counted a few times. The V call is TRBV2, the J call TRBJ2-3; D gene ambiguous. V lost 4 bases, J lost 8 bases, and 7 bases lay in between. CDR3 length equals 11 residues. Germline CDR1 SNHLY, CDR2 FYNNEI. The CDR3 coding sequence is TGTGCCAGCAGTGTTGGATTTACGCAGTATTTT. This translates into CASSVGFTQYF.

On this clonotype: Possible read error: a much larger clone is one base away. The chain employs TRBV5-4 and TRBJ2-1; 11 nucleotides line up with TRBD1. The CDR3 runs to 15 residues. Trimming cost V 4 bases and J 3 bases; bases outside gene matches: 3. Germline CDR1 SGHNT, CDR2 YYREEE (reference sequence). CDR3 sequence (DNA): TGTGCCAGCAGCCCGGGACAGGGGGACTACAATGAGCAGTTCTTC. It encodes CASSPGQGDYNEQFF.

This clonotype has a count of ten or more. This sequence joins TRBV28 and TRBJ2-6, with D maybe TRBD1 (6 bases). Germline V lookup: CDR1 MDHEN, CDR2 SYDVKM. This CDR3 region has 15 residues. The V gene lost 5 bases and the J gene lost 3 bases, with 11 bases spanning the gap. Here the CDR3 reads CASSSRGDGANVLTF. The CDR3, as DNA: TGTGCCAGCAGTAGCAGGGGTGATGGGGCCAACGTCCTGACTTTC.

This clonotype was recorded many times. This chain uses TRBV5-6 with TRBJ2-7; no reliable D call. The germline gives CDR1 SGHDT, CDR2 YYEEEE. The V end was cut by 0 bases, the J end by 5 bases, with 3 bases between. The CDR3 is made up of 11 amino acids. The CDR3 loop is CASSLADEQYF. CDR3 in DNA: TGTGCCAGCAGCTTGGCGGACGAGCAGTACTTC.

Worth noting for this clonotype: With a much larger clone just one base away, this may be a read error. The genes are TRBV5-5 and TRBJ1-1, with D unclear. This CDR3 is built from 13 residues. Germline CDR1 reads SGHKS; CDR2 reads YYEKEE (reference sequence). The chain's CDR3 is CASGLPAEGKAFF. CDR3 coding DNA: TGTGCCAGCGGCTTGCCGGCAGAGGGTAAAGCTTTCTTT. The complete variable domain, with remaining parts taken from reference TRBV5-5 and TRBJ1-1, reads DAGVTQSPTHLIKTRGQQVTLRCSPISGHKSVSWYQQVLGQGPQFIFQYYEKEERGRGNFPDRFSARQFPNYSSELNVNALLLGDSALYLCASGLPAEGKAFFGQGTRLTVV.

Of note for this clonotype: A far larger clone is a single base away, which makes a read error likely. The CDR3 DNA reads as TGTGTCAGCAGCTTAGTTGGGAACACTGAAGCTTTCTTT. This encodes CVSSLVGNTEAFF. The chain combines TRBV7-2 with TRBJ1-1; D ambiguous. The CDR3 covers 13 residues. The germline V gene has CDR1 SGHTA and CDR2 FQGNSA.

By proportion, this clonotype is medium-sized. V usage is TRBV11-3 and J usage is TRBJ1-1; D is undetermined. The CDR3 consists of 13 residues. V lost 5 bases and J lost 6, with 13 bases in between. Looked up from germline, CDR1 is SGHNT and CDR2 is YENEEA. The DNA of the CDR3 is TGTGCCAGCAGCCACACAACGGGAGCTGAAGCTTTCTTT. The encoded protein is CASSHTTGAEAFF.

This clonotype showed up many times. The genes are TRBV5-1 and TRBJ2-5; 7 positions match TRBD1. This CDR3 has 14 residues. The V gene's germline CDR1 is SGHRS and CDR2 YFSETQ. V was pared by 4 bases and J by 3 bases, with 6 bases of the junction left unmatched. DNA for the CDR3: TGCGCCAGCAGCAAAGCCGGGACAGAAGAGACCCAGTACTTC. This encodes CASSKAGTEETQYF.

The table lists this clonotype with many counts. This chain joins TRBV11-2 and TRBJ2-1; 9 bases fit TRBD1. The germline V gene has CDR1 SGHAT and CDR2 FQNNGV. Unmatched junction bases numbered 6, after V lost 4 bases and J lost 8 bases. The CDR3 spans 14 residues. The CDR3 loop is CASSWTGAYYEQFF. CDR3 DNA sequence: TGTGCCAGCAGCTGGACAGGGGCTTATTATGAGCAGTTCTTC.

Ten or more counts support this clonotype. V and J are TRBV5-1 and TRBJ1-1; D gene uncertain. Looked up from germline, CDR1 is SGHRS and CDR2 is YFSETQ. The CDR3 is 13 amino acids. Trimming cost V 2 bases and J 3 bases, with 8 bases left between them. The CDR3 nucleotides are TGCGCCAGCAGCTTTGGGGAGGACACTGAAGCTTTCTTT. Protein: CASSFGEDTEAFF.

The table lists this clonotype with many counts. The rearrangement uses TRBV12-3 or TRBV12-4 and TRBJ2-5, with 8 nucleotides matching TRBD1. The CDR3 contains 12 residues. Trimming at V came to 6 bases and at J to 5 bases, leaving 2 bases not matched to a gene. The chain's CDR3 is CASRHRGETQYF. The CDR3 region has the DNA TGTGCCAGCAGACACAGGGGGGAGACCCAGTACTTC.

This clonotype came up many times. The chain combines TRBV7-9 with TRBJ2-1; 11 bases are a match to TRBD2. Germline V lookup: CDR1 SEHNR, CDR2 FQNEAQ (reference sequence). The length of the CDR3 is 13 residues. V lost 8 bases to trimming and J lost 7 bases; unmatched junction nucleotides: 4. CDR3: CASLLAGDNEQFF. The CDR3 DNA reads as TGTGCCAGCTTACTAGCGGGGGATAATGAGCAGTTCTTC.

This clonotype appeared many times. The chain combines TRBV28 with TRBJ2-1; D may be TRBD1 (6 bases). V was pared by 1 base and J by 7 bases, with 14 bases between. Per the germline V gene, CDR1 is MDHEN and CDR2 is SYDVKM. The CDR3 loop spans 15 amino acids. The CDR3 nucleotides read TGTGCCAGCAGTTTATTTTACAGGGCGGAGAATGAGCAGTTCTTC. Translated, it gives CASSLFYRAENEQFF.

This chain joins TRBV7-3 and TRBJ1-1, with D maybe TRBD1 (6 bases). Germline V gene sequence: CDR1 SGHTA, CDR2 FQGTGA. This CDR3 has 13 amino acids. Between the trimmed V and J ends, which lost 1 base and 8 bases, there was a span of 11 bases. The CDR3 region is CASSLRRGAEAFF. The CDR3 nucleotides read TGTGCCAGCAGCTTAAGAAGGGGGGCCGAAGCTTTCTTT.

The table lists this clonotype with many counts. V is TRBV28 and J is TRBJ1-4; D is undetermined. The CDR3 consists of 13 residues. Germline V gives CDR1 MDHEN, CDR2 SYDVKM. The V gene lost 0 bases and the J gene lost 5 bases, with 4 bases spanning the gap. The CDR3 nucleotides are TGTGCCAGCAGTTTATGGGGAAATGAAAAACTGTTTTTT. It is translated as CASSLWGNEKLFF. The full variable domain, rest sourced from reference TRBV28 and TRBJ1-4, is DVKVTQSSRYLVKRTGEKVFLECVQDMDHENMFWYRQDPGLGLRLIYFSYDVKMKEKGDIPEGYSVSREKKERFSLILESASTNQTSMYLCASSLWGNEKLFFGSGTQLSVL.

This clonotype was detected many times. The V gene is TRBV29-1, the J gene TRBJ1-1; D is perhaps TRBD1 (5 bases). In germline, CDR1 is SQVTM, CDR2 ANQGSEA. V lost 1 base, J lost 5 bases, and 14 bases lay in between. The CDR3 runs to 14 residues. The CDR3 is CSVEVRQGVTEAFF. DNA for the CDR3: TGCAGCGTTGAAGTACGCCAGGGTGTTACTGAAGCTTTCTTT.

A remark on this clonotype: A much larger clonotype is one base distant, so this may be a read error. The chain carries TRBV20-1 and TRBJ1-2; D gene uncertain. V gave up 3 bases and J gave up 3 bases, with 11 bases separating them. The CDR3 loop spans 13 amino acids. The germline gives CDR1 DFQATT, CDR2 SNEGSKA (reference sequence). The CDR3 region has the DNA TGCAGTGCTAGTAAGCCTGATCACTATGGCTACACCTTC. The encoded protein is CSASKPDHYGYTF.

The chain carries TRBV20-1 and TRBJ1-4, with D tentatively TRBD1 (5 bases). V shed 3 bases and J shed 8 bases, with 13 bases lying between them. The CDR3 is made up of 13 amino acids. Germline-derived CDR1 and CDR2 are DFQATT and SNEGSKA (reference sequence). This chain's CDR3 is CSASGASSEKLFF. CDR3 nucleotide sequence: TGCAGTGCTAGTGGGGCCTCGAGCGAAAAACTGTTTTTT.

This clonotype was detected only a few times. V gene TRBV29-1 combines with J gene TRBJ1-5, with no clear D. Germline CDR1 reads SQVTM; CDR2 reads ANQGSEA. The CDR3 is made up of 13 amino acids. CDR3 nucleotides: TGCAGTGCCCGGGAGAACAGCAATCAGCCCCAGCATTTT. It yields the protein CSARENSNQPQHF.